These 4 T cell receptor beta chains were all obtained from the same sample, sequenced in a study of CD8 T cells in ankylosing spondylitis. Points from the study as a whole: The study identified a TCR beta motif of fewer than 10 highly homologous variants that appeared characteristic of ankylosing spondylitis blood.

TCRdb independently ran MiXCR on the 5' RACE reads; one entry per CDR3 protein. This sample has around 490,000 distinct CDR3 sequences; less than 6% occur once, and the top ten carry around 3.5%. These receptors' targets are unknown. Sequenced sample: blood, either unsorted or a sorted T cell fraction (not recorded which). The receptors were sampled from a male donor with ankylosing spondylitis.

This clonotype was picked up many times. The chain combines TRBV7-3 with TRBJ2-3, with 8 bases that match TRBD2. Per germline, CDR1 SGHTA and CDR2 FQGTGA. The ends lost 4 bases at V and 4 bases at J; junction bases unmatched: 10. The CDR3 extends over 16 amino acids. The CDR3 sequence is CASSSTSGLAADTQYF. The CDR3 nucleotides read TGTGCCAGCAGCTCCACTAGCGGCCTCGCAGCAGATACGCAGTATTTT.

This clonotype has ten or more counts. The chain employs TRBV9 and TRBJ1-4; 8 bases fit TRBD1. Germline assignment: CDR1 SGDLS and CDR2 YYNGEE. The CDR3 is made up of 15 amino acids. The junction had 12 bases not matched to a gene; V was cut back by 6 bases and J by 8 bases. CDR3: CASTAGTGLREKLFF. CDR3 coding DNA: TGTGCCAGCACGGCTGGGACAGGACTGAGGGAAAAACTGTTTTTT. Full variable domain (missing parts from reference TRBV9 and TRBJ1-4): DSGVTQTPKHLITATGQRVTLRCSPRSGDLSVYWYQQSLDQGLQFLIQYYNGEERAKGNILERFSAQQFPDLHSELNLSSLELGDSALYFCASTAGTGLREKLFFGSGTQLSVL.

This clonotype was recorded many times. V gene TRBV4-1 combines with J gene TRBJ1-4; D gene ambiguous. Trimming shortened V by 6 bases and J by 8 bases, and 16 bases separated the two germline ends. The CDR3 totals 14 residues. The germline CDR1 and CDR2 sequences are MGHRA and YSYEKL. The CDR3 sequence: CASREQRLAEKLFF. In DNA form, the CDR3 reads TGCGCCAGCAGGGAACAGAGACTGGCAGAAAAACTGTTTTTT.

The sample holds many counts of this clonotype. V is TRBV5-1 and J is TRBJ1-3; D ambiguous. The CDR3 has 17 residues. Germline CDR1 is SGHRS and CDR2 is YFSETQ. V was pared by 0 bases and J by 0 bases, with 13 bases between. In DNA form, the CDR3 reads TGCGCCAGCAGCTTGGCGCCAGCAGAAAACTCTGGAAACACCATATATTTT. Translation gives CASSLAPAENSGNTIYF.